These 3 T cell receptor beta chains came from one sample sequenced in a study of blood T cell repertoires in COVID-19. Sequencing used immunoSEQ multiplex PCR; TCRdb keeps in-frame clones, though not all of them. The sample lists around 330,000 clones; approximately 90% were seen once. Sequencing was performed on peripheral blood. The receptors were gathered from a woman aged 25 to 39 with COVID-19, enrolled during active disease.

V is TRBV29-1 and J is TRBJ1-1; weak D call: TRBD1 (6 bases). CDR1 and CDR2 (germline): SQVTM, ANQGSEA. The CDR3 runs to 13 residues. The V end lost 7 bases, the J end lost 6 bases, and 18 bases lay between the germline ends. CDR3 amino acids: CSAEGGMTAEAFF. DNA of the CDR3: TGCAGCGCCGAGGGGGGGATGACAGCTGAAGCTTTCTTT.

The chain links TRBV9 to TRBJ1-1; D is possibly TRBD1 (5 bases). The length of the CDR3 is 10 residues. Trimming shortened V by 2 bases and J by 11 bases, and 7 bases separated the two germline ends. Germline values: CDR1 SGDLS, CDR2 YYNGEE. The CDR3 is CASSVKGAFF. The CDR3 nucleotides read TGTGCCAGCAGCGTTAAGGGGGCTTTCTTT.

The chain carries TRBV5-5 and TRBJ1-6, with 7 bases matching TRBD1. This CDR3 has 16 amino acids. The germline V gene has CDR1 SGHKS and CDR2 YYEKEE (reference sequence). V lost 1 base and J lost 7; bases outside the gene matches: 8. In DNA form, the CDR3 reads TGTGCCAGCAGCTTGTATGCGGGACAGAGAAATTCACCCCTCCACTTT. Translation: CASSLYAGQRNSPLHF.